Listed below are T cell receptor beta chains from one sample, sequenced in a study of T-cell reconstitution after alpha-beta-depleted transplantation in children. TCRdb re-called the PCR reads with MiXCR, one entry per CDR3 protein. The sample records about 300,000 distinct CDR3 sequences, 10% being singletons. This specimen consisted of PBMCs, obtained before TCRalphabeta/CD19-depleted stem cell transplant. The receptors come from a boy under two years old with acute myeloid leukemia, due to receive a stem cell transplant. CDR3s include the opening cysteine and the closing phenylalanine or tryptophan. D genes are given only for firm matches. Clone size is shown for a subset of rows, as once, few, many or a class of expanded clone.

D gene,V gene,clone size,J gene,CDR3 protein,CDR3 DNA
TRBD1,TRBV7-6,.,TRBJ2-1,CASSFPDRGNEQFF,TGTGCCAGCAGCTTCCCGGACAGGGGGAATGAGCAGTTCTTC
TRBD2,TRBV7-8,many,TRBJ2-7,CASSLGGRAGEQYF,TGTGCCAGCAGCTTAGGCGGGAGGGCCGGCGAGCAGTACTTC
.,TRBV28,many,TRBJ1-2,CASSLSSRRDGYTF,TGTGCCAGCAGTTTGTCCAGCCGACGGGATGGCTACACCTTC
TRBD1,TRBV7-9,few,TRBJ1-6,CASRGQGFGNSPLHF,TGTGCCAGCAGGGGACAGGGGTTCGGAAATTCACCCCTCCACTTT
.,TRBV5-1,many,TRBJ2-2,CASSLAGTGELFF,TGTGCCAGCAGCTTGGCGGGAACCGGGGAGCTGTTTTTT
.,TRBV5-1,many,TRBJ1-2,CASSLVRDTYGYTF,TGCGCCAGCAGCTTGGTTCGGGACACCTATGGCTACACCTTC
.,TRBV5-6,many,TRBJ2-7,CASSAGPYEQYF,TGTGCCAGCAGCGCGGGTCCCTACGAGCAGTACTTC
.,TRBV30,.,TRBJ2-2,CAWSRGTEAGELFF,TGTGCCTGGAGTCGAGGAACGGAGGCCGGGGAGCTGTTTTTT
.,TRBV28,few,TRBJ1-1,CASQALNTEAFF,TGTGCCAGCCAGGCCTTGAACACTGAAGCTTTCTTT
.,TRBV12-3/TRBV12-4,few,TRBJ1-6,CASRFKTMDNSPLHF,TGTGCCAGCAGATTCAAGACTATGGATAATTCACCCCTCCACTTT
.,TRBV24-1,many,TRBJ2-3,CATSDLDPTGDTQYF,TGTGCCACCAGTGATTTGGACCCAACGGGAGATACGCAGTATTTT
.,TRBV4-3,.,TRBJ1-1,CASSPYPGQNTEAFF,TGCGCCAGCAGCCCTTACCCGGGACAGAACACTGAAGCTTTCTTT
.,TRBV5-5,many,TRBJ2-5,CASSTPRETQYF,TGTGCCAGCAGCACCCCCAGGGAGACCCAGTACTTC
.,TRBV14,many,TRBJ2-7,CASSRKEGGYEQYF,TGTGCCAGCAGCCGTAAGGAGGGTGGCTACGAGCAGTACTTC
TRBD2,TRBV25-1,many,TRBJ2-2,CASSKSGRANTGELFF,TGTGCCAGCAGTAAAAGCGGGAGGGCGAACACCGGGGAGCTGTTTTTT
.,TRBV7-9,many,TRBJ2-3,CASSLVVRTDTQYF,TGTGCCAGCAGCTTAGTGGTCCGCACAGATACGCAGTATTTT
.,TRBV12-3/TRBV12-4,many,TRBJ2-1,CASSFHARGPRHF,TGTGCCAGCAGTTTTCATGCTCGTGGACCGCGGCACTTC
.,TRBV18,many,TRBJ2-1,CASSPPAVSSYNEQFF,TGTGCCAGCTCACCACCGGCAGTCAGCTCCTACAATGAGCAGTTCTTC
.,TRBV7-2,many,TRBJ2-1,CASSGTFSGEQFF,TGTGCCAGCAGCGGGACATTCTCCGGTGAGCAGTTCTTC
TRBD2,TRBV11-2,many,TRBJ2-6,CASSLFPTGTSSGANVLTF,TGTGCCAGCAGCTTATTCCCCACCGGGACTAGCTCTGGGGCCAACGTCCTGACTTTC
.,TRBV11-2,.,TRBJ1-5,CASSLDWGGNQPQHF,TGTGCCAGCAGCTTAGATTGGGGAGGGAATCAGCCCCAGCATTTT
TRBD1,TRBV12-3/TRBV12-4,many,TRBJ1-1,CASSLQGAWTEAFF,TGTGCCAGCAGCCTACAGGGGGCCTGGACTGAAGCTTTCTTT
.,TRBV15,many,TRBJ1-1,CATSSDRALAAEAFF,TGTGCCACCAGCAGTGACCGGGCCCTTGCCGCTGAAGCTTTCTTT
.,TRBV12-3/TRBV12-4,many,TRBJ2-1,CAIPLWGNEQFF,TGTGCCATTCCCCTCTGGGGGAATGAGCAGTTCTTC
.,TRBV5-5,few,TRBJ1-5,CASSLLGAHSNQPQHF,TGTGCCAGCAGCTTGTTAGGGGCCCATAGCAATCAGCCCCAGCATTTT